The source of this TCR beta chain is a study of blood T cells in healthy people across ages. The CDR3 length is 15 residues. V gave up 7 bases and J gave up 8 bases; unmatched junction bases: 14. CDR1 is MNHEY, CDR2 SMNVEV, per germline (reference sequence). Combining a sample-barcoded 5' primer with a J-beta primer mix, a second PCR ran for roughly 7 to 12 cycles. Every sample returned 2.5 million or more CDR3-containing paired-end reads. TCRdb ran MiXCR on the 5' RACE reads and lists one entry per CDR3 protein. Of more than 1.4 million distinct CDR3 sequences detected, roughly 45% appear once; the ten largest clones hold less than 8%.

The receptor was isolated from a woman aged 18-35 years in good health. Sequenced: blood. This chain uses TRBV27 with TRBJ2-3; 8 bases line up with TRBD2. The CDR3 coding sequence is TGTGCCAGCACTAGACAGCGGGGGAAGGAGGGTACGCAGTATTTT. Translating it yields CASTRQRGKEGTQYF.